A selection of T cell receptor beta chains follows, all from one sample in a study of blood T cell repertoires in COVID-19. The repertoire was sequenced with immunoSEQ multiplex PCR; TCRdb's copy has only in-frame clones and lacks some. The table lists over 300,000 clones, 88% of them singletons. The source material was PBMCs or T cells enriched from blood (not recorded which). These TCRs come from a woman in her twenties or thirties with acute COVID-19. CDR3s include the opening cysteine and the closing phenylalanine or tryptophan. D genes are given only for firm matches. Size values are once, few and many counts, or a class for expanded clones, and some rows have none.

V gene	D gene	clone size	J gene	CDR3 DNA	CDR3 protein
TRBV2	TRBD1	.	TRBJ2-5	TGTGCCAGCACAAACGACAGGGGGAGCCAGTACTTC	CASTNDRGSQYF
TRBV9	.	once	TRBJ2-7	TGTGCCAGCAGCCCCCCCCCACCGAGGGGGACCTACGAGCAGTACTTC	CASSPPPPRGTYEQYF
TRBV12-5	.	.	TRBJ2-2	TGTGCTAGTGGTTTGGTACAGGCGGTGAACACCGGGGAGCTGTTTTTT	CASGLVQAVNTGELFF
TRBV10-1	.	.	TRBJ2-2	TGCGCCAGCAGTGAGTCGGGGGGTGCCGGGGAGCTGTTTTTT	CASSESGGAGELFF
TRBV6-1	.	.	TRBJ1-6	TGTGCCAGCAGTGAGGACAGTCAAGGCTTGGCACCCCTCCACTTT	CASSEDSQGLAPLHF
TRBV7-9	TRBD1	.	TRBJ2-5	TGTGCCAGCAGCTTAGAGGGACAGGGGATGATGGAGACCCAGTACTTC	CASSLEGQGMMETQYF
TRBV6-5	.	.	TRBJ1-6	TGTGCCAGGAGTCTCCAGGGGTTTATGGAATCACCCCTCCACTTT	CARSLQGFMESPLHF
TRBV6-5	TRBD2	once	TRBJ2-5	TGTGCCACCAAGGCTCCGGGGGGGTCGGAGACCCAGTACTTC	CATKAPGGSETQYF
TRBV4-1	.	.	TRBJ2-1	TGCGCCAGCAGCCAAGGGTCTGGGCAGACCGCCTACAATGAGCAGTTCTTC	CASSQGSGQTAYNEQFF
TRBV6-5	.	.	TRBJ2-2	TGTGCCAGCAGTTACTCCCCCCCAGGGTTCACCGGGGAGCTGTTTTTT	CASSYSPPGFTGELFF
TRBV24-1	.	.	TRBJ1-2	TGTGCCACCAGTGATGACACCAGTGTCTATGGCTACACCTTC	CATSDDTSVYGYTF
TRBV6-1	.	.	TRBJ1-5	TGTGCCAGCAGTGACAAGGGTCCGGGACATCCGCCCCAGCATTTT	CASSDKGPGHPPQHF
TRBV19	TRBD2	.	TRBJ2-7	TGTGCCAGTAGTACCGCGGGGGTCCCCTACGAGCAGTACTTC	CASSTAGVPYEQYF
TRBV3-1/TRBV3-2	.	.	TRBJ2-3	TGTGCCAGCAGCCAAGGGACTAAAAGCACAGATACGCAGTATTTT	CASSQGTKSTDTQYF
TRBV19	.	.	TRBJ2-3	TGTGCCAGTAGTATCGTTTTCTCAGATACGCAGTATTTT	CASSIVFSDTQYF
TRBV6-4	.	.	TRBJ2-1	TGTGCCAGCAGTGAAGGTCCGGGGTCGGGTAATGAGCAGTTCTTC	CASSEGPGSGNEQFF
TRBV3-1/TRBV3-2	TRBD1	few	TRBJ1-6	TGTGCCAGCAGCCAGCAAATTGACAGGGTCAAAAGAGGGTCACCCCTCCACTTT	CASSQQIDRVKRGSPLHF
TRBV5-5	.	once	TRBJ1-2	TGTGCCAGCAGCCTCTGGGTGGGGGCAATGGACGGTGGCTACACCTTC	CASSLWVGAMDGGYTF
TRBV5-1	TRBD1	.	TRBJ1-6	TGCGCCAGCAGCTTGGGGACAGGGGAATATTCACCCCTCCACTTT	CASSLGTGEYSPLHF
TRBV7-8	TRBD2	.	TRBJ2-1	TGTGCCAGCAGCTTAGTCCAACTAGCGGACGAGCAGTTCTTC	CASSLVQLADEQFF
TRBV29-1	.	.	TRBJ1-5	TGCAGCGTCCAAGGGGGAGGCAATCAGCCCCAGCATTTT	CSVQGGGNQPQHF
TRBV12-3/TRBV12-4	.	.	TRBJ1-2	TGTGCCAGCAGTTGGGTGGGGCCCTATGGCTACACCTTC	CASSWVGPYGYTF
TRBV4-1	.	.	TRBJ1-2	TGCGCCAGCGGCGACAGGACCCGAGGCGATGGCTACACCTTC	CASGDRTRGDGYTF
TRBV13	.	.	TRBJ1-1	TGTGCCAGCAGCTCGGGCGGGGGCACTGAAGCTTTCTTT	CASSSGGGTEAFF
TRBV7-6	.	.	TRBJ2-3	TGTGCCAGCAGCCCCTACTCTAGCACAGATACGCAGTATTTT	CASSPYSSTDTQYF
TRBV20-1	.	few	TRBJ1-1	TGCAGTGCTAGAGATCTCCAGGGGGCTTTCTTT	CSARDLQGAFF
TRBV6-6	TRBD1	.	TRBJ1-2	TGTGCCAGCAGTCGCGGGACAGGGGACGGTGGCTACACCTTC	CASSRGTGDGGYTF
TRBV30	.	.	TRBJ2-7	TGTGCCTGCACCCTAGGACAGTCCTACGAGCAGTACTTC	CACTLGQSYEQYF
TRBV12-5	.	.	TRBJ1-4	TGTGCTAGTGGTTTGACCGGACAGACCTTTGAAAAACTGTTTTTT	CASGLTGQTFEKLFF
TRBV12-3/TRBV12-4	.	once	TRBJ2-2	TGTGCCACCAAGGAGACCCAAAGAGGGGAGCTGTTTTTT	CATKETQRGELFF
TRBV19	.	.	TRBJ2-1	TGTGCCAGTAGCGAGTTTCGGGTTAACAATGAGCAGTTCTTC	CASSEFRVNNEQFF